These 22 T cell receptor beta chains originate from one sample sequenced in a study of blood T cell repertoires in COVID-19. Generated by immunoSEQ multiplex PCR, the TCRdb table keeps only in-frame clones and is missing some. The table lists under 250,000 clones, around 82% of them singletons. The sequenced material came from peripheral blood. The receptor source for this set is a woman between 40 and 50 years old with acute or convalescent COVID-19.

V gene TRBV6-6 combines with J gene TRBJ2-7; 8 nucleotides agree with TRBD1. Germline assignment: CDR1 MNHNY and CDR2 SVGAGI (reference sequence). With 2 bases clipped from V and 2 bases from J, the junction kept 2 bases outside the gene matches. CDR3 length: 14 amino acids. Here the CDR3 reads CASSYGTGTYEQYF. CDR3 DNA: TGTGCCAGCAGTTACGGGACAGGTACCTACGAGCAGTACTTC.

In its sample, this clone was seen once. Written as DNA, the CDR3 is TGTGCCAGCAGCCCCCGGGACAACAATGAGCAGTTCTTC. As protein: CASSPRDNNEQFF. This rearrangement joins TRBV11-3 to TRBJ2-1; maybe TRBD1 (6 bases). This CDR3 region has 13 residues. V was pared by 5 bases and J by 5 bases, with 10 bases between. Germline-derived CDR1 and CDR2 are SGHNT and YENEEA.

The chain employs TRBV4-3 and TRBJ1-2; 7 nucleotides align to TRBD1. The CDR3 has 16 amino acids. Germline V gene sequence: CDR1 LGHNA, CDR2 YSLEER. V gave up 4 bases and J gave up 3 bases; unmatched junction bases: 11. CDR3 DNA sequence: TGCGCCAGCAGCCGCCAAGGGGGCAGGGCGGACTATGGCTACACCTTC. It codes for CASSRQGGRADYGYTF.

This clone has a single count. The rearrangement joins TRBV6-2 or TRBV6-3 to TRBJ1-1; D possibly corresponds to TRBD1 (6 bases). V lost 6 bases to trimming and J lost 5 bases, with 7 bases between them. The germline gives CDR1 MNHEY, CDR2 SVGEGT. This CDR3 is built from 11 residues. The CDR3 DNA is TGTGCCAGCAGCCAGGGGACTGAAGCTTTCTTT. Translating it yields CASSQGTEAFF.

This clone came up a few times. CDR3 loop: CSVDSGVHGYTF. The CDR3 nucleotides read TGCAGCGTTGATAGCGGGGTACATGGCTACACCTTC. The V gene is TRBV29-1, the J gene TRBJ1-2; D is ambiguous. V was cut by 3 bases and J by 6 bases, with 11 bases left in between. The V gene's germline CDR1 is SQVTM and CDR2 ANQGSEA. CDR3 length: 12 residues.

The rearrangement joins TRBV27 to TRBJ2-7; 9 bases align to TRBD2. CDR1 and CDR2 (germline): MNHEY, SMNVEV (reference sequence). This CDR3 is built from 14 residues. V was clipped by 4 bases and J by 3 bases; unmatched bases: 4. The DNA for the CDR3 is TGTGCCAGCAGTTATAGCGGGAGTGGCTACGAGCAGTACTTC. Its translation is CASSYSGSGYEQYF.

This chain connects TRBV5-1 to TRBJ1-2, with 11 positions matching TRBD1. CDR1 SGHRS and CDR2 YFSETQ come from the germline V gene. CDR3 length: 19 amino acids. The V gene end was trimmed by 4 bases and the J gene end by 4 bases; junction bases not matched to a gene: 18. This CDR3 reads CASSPPQRDRGSPPYGYTF. The CDR3 coding sequence is TGCGCCAGCAGCCCTCCCCAGAGGGACAGGGGGTCTCCCCCCTATGGCTACACCTTC.

The rearrangement joins TRBV29-1 to TRBJ2-1, with a weak D call TRBD1 (5 bases). The V end lost 2 bases, the J end lost 3 bases, and 8 bases lay between the germline ends. The CDR3 loop spans 13 amino acids. The germline V gene encodes CDR1 SQVTM and CDR2 ANQGSEA. DNA of the CDR3: TGCAGCGTTGAACAGGGTATCTACAATGAGCAGTTCTTC. Residues: CSVEQGIYNEQFF.

The V call is TRBV19, the J call TRBJ2-2; a weak D match, TRBD1 (6 bases). Trimming left V 5 bases short and J 6 bases short, with 10 bases between. The germline V gene encodes CDR1 LNHDA and CDR2 SQIVND (reference sequence). CDR3 length equals 13 residues. In DNA form, the CDR3 reads TGTGCCAGTAGTGCACAGGGTCCCGGGGAGCTGTTTTTT. It specifies CASSAQGPGELFF.

This clone appeared once. This sequence joins TRBV6-2 or TRBV6-3 and TRBJ2-2; TRBD1 matches at 12 bases. The trim removed 4 bases at V and 4 bases at J, leaving 13 bases unmatched. The length of the CDR3 is 19 residues. Germline values: CDR1 MNHEY, CDR2 SVGEGT. The CDR3 reads CASSFLVSGQGAITGELFF. CDR3 nucleotides: TGTGCCAGCAGTTTCTTAGTATCGGGACAGGGGGCAATCACCGGGGAGCTGTTTTTT.

The V and J genes are TRBV4-1 and TRBJ2-1, with 7 positions matching TRBD2. The CDR3 runs to 16 residues. Germline V CDR1 and CDR2: MGHRA, YSYEKL. Trimming took 1 base from V and 4 from J; bases not matched to a gene: 7. The CDR3 nucleotides are TGCGCCAGCAGCCAAGTCTCGGGAGGACTATACAATGAGCAGTTCTTC. This codes for CASSQVSGGLYNEQFF.

The CDR3 sequence: CASSLVRGDSHGYTF. The CDR3, as DNA: TGTGCCAGCAGCTTAGTTCGTGGGGACAGTCATGGCTACACCTTC. The chain recombines TRBV11-2 with TRBJ1-2; 7 nucleotides align to TRBD1. Germline trimming cut 1 base from V and 6 bases from J; bases unmatched to any gene: 8. This CDR3 spans 15 amino acids. Germline V lookup: CDR1 SGHAT, CDR2 FQNNGV.

This chain links TRBV6-5 with TRBJ2-7; 9 nucleotides match TRBD1. The germline V gene encodes CDR1 MNHEY and CDR2 SVGAGI. This CDR3 is 15 amino acids long. V was pared by 0 bases and J by 6 bases, with 6 bases of the junction left unmatched. The CDR3 nucleotides are TGTGCCAGCAGTTACTCGGGGACAGGGAATCGCGAGCAGTACTTC. Amino acid sequence: CASSYSGTGNREQYF.

V and J are TRBV5-1 and TRBJ2-7; tentative D call: TRBD1 (6 bases). Trimming took 4 bases from V and 5 from J, leaving 13 bases between them. Germline V gene sequence: CDR1 SGHRS, CDR2 YFSETQ. The length of the CDR3 is 13 residues. The CDR3 region has the DNA TGCGCCAGCAGCGCTTCACAGGGCCACGAGCAGTACTTC. Translating it yields CASSASQGHEQYF. Full variable domain (missing parts from reference TRBV5-1 and TRBJ2-7): KAGVTQTPRYLIKTRGQQVTLSCSPISGHRSVSWYQQTPGQGLQFLFEYFSETQRNKGNFPGRFSGRQFSNSRSEMNVSTLELGDSALYLCASSASQGHEQYFGPGTRLTVT.

This rearrangement joins TRBV6-6 to TRBJ2-1, with 8 bases lining up with TRBD2. The V segment lost 7 bases and the J segment 7 bases; nucleotides outside the gene matches: 12. The length of the CDR3 is 15 residues. In germline, CDR1 is MNHNY, CDR2 SVGAGI (reference sequence). CDR3 protein: CASTDGGGPTNEQFF. The CDR3 region has the DNA TGTGCCAGCACCGACGGGGGGGGACCTACAAATGAGCAGTTCTTC.

The rearrangement links TRBV6-4 to TRBJ2-3; 8 positions agree with TRBD2. This CDR3 is built from 15 residues. The germline V gene has CDR1 MRHNA and CDR2 SNTAGT. V gave up 0 bases and J gave up 6 bases; unmatched junction bases: 5. For the CDR3, the DNA is TGTGCCAGCAGTGACTCGAATGCGGGAGGCGATACGCAGTATTTT. Translation: CASSDSNAGGDTQYF.

The chain links TRBV25-1 to TRBJ2-1; 10 nucleotides match TRBD2. This CDR3 spans 16 amino acids. With 6 bases clipped from V and 1 base from J, the junction kept 6 bases outside the gene matches. In germline, CDR1 is MGHDK, CDR2 SYGVNS. The CDR3 region has the DNA TGTGCCAGCAGGGAGACAGCGGGAGGGTCCTACAATGAGCAGTTCTTC. Encoded protein: CASRETAGGSYNEQFF. The full variable domain, rest sourced from reference TRBV25-1 and TRBJ2-1, is EADIYQTPRYLVIGTGKKITLECSQTMGHDKMYWYQQDPGMELHLIHYSYGVNSTEKGDLSSESTVSRIRTEHFPLTLESARPSHTSQYLCASRETAGGSYNEQFFGPGTRLTVL.

The V gene is TRBV6-1, the J gene TRBJ2-7, with TRBD1 identical over 11 bases. CDR1 MNHNS and CDR2 SASEGT come from the germline V gene. The CDR3 is 17 amino acids. J gave up 2 bases and V 3 bases, and 9 bases lay outside the gene matches. CDR3 loop: CASSDGSRTGGPYEQYF. CDR3 DNA sequence: TGTGCCAGCAGTGACGGATCTCGGACAGGGGGCCCCTACGAGCAGTACTTC.

V usage is TRBV18 and J usage is TRBJ2-7, with TRBD1 matching 9 bases. This CDR3 is 14 amino acids long. Germline assignment: CDR1 KGHSH and CDR2 LQKENI. Germline trimming cut 4 bases from V and 4 bases from J; bases unmatched to any gene: 5. The CDR3 DNA sequence: TGTGCCAGCTCACAGGGACAGGGACGATACGAGCAGTACTTC. Residues: CASSQGQGRYEQYF.

The chain is built from TRBV6-5 and TRBJ1-6, with a possible D match to TRBD1 (5 bases). Deletions cut 11 bases from V and 7 bases from J, with 21 bases between. CDR3 length: 15 amino acids. Germline values: CDR1 MNHEY, CDR2 SVGAGI. CDR3 sequence reads: CAGCPGGGGNSPLHF. In DNA form, the CDR3 reads TGTGCCGGCTGCCCTGGCGGGGGGGGAAATTCACCCCTCCACTTT.

In its sample, this clone was seen a few times. J is TRBJ2-2 and V is TRBV5-5; TRBD1 might be the D (6 bases). Germline assignment: CDR1 SGHKS and CDR2 YYEKEE (reference sequence). The CDR3 contains 15 residues. V dropped 4 bases and J dropped 6 bases, with 16 bases sitting between them. As DNA, the CDR3 is TGTGCCAGCAGCCCGACAGGATACGGATCCGGGGAGCTGTTTTTT. Its protein is CASSPTGYGSGELFF.

This clone was found a few times. The rearrangement links TRBV5-6 to TRBJ1-5; 10 nucleotides match TRBD1. This CDR3 contains 15 residues. V shed 1 base, J shed 5 bases, and the junction held 3 bases outside the gene matches. Looked up from germline, CDR1 is SGHDT and CDR2 is YYEEEE. CDR3 protein: CASSLLGTGDQPQHF. The DNA for the CDR3 is TGTGCCAGCAGCTTGTTAGGGACAGGGGATCAGCCCCAGCATTTT. Full variable domain (missing parts from reference TRBV5-6 and TRBJ1-5): DAGVTQSPTHLIKTRGQQVTLRCSPKSGHDTVSWYQQALGQGPQFIFQYYEEEERQRGNFPDRFSGHQFPNYSSELNVNALLLGDSALYLCASSLLGTGDQPQHFGDGTRLSIL.